The T cell receptor (beta chain) described here comes from a study of blood T cell repertoires in COVID-19 (TCRdb year 2020). Study-wide context: The collaborator samples originated in the United States, Italy and Spain and spanned the acute and convalescent phases of COVID-19. The prospective study material was composed of cDNA or gDNA derived from T cells, B-cell-depleted T cells, or PBMCs. Samples were obtained from the ongoing ImmuneRACE study (first 160 participants) and from 1,254 subjects provided by 6 global collaborators. Where available, HLA class I and class II types were taken from metadata supplied by the sample provider and were not determined by assay-based typing. Nearly every sample came with metadata listing a de-identified subject ID, COVID-19 status, age in years and sex. Subjects who had been exposed to COVID-19, were actively infected with it, or had recovered from it provided the deeply sampled blood TCRbeta repertoires that made up the dataset. The repertoires were released in a freely available public database intended as a resource for research on the immune response to SARS-CoV-2. What the study reported, not specific to this receptor: How much clinical and demographic metadata was included differed by source and by participant, and the metadata was provided uncurated.

The collaborating institutions used their own protocols to collect whole blood in K2EDTA tubes. For TCRbeta analysis, collaborator samples were shipped as frozen whole blood, as isolated PBMCs, or as DNA extracted from either sample type. There are 12 amino acids in the CDR3, from cysteine to phenylalanine inclusive. The only DNA kept is the CDR3, 36 bases in frame from the first base. In regard to this clone: Its cognate antigen has yet to be identified. Base qualities are not recorded, but no much larger clone differs from it by a single base.

The immunoSEQ Assay, a bias-controlled multiplex PCR, was used to amplify TCRbeta CDR3 regions from genomic DNA. As for the authors' bioinformatics: Within the assay, amplification of reference gene primers was used to estimate how many nucleated cells each sample contained. Sequence reads were collapsed and filtered to measure the absolute abundance of every unique TCRbeta CDR3 rearrangement. For each sample, productive Simpson clonality was calculated as the square root of Simpson's diversity index across productive rearrangements. TCRdb took over this immuneACCESS table, retaining in-frame rearrangements with V and J assigned. Such tables are incomplete; in checked studies, under half of the missing clones stem from an unresolved V gene, and the remainder is unexplained. The DNA gave D and trimming, while V, J and clone size come from that table. In this sample the table shows roughly 280,000 clones, about 89% of which occur a single time. The ten largest account for approximately 2.2% of the sample.

This sequence uses TRBV21-1 and TRBJ1-5; whether TRBD1, the table's D call, matches the DNA was not checked. TRBV21-1 is deemed a pseudogene. Source material: peripheral blood. This TCR was sampled from a man aged 50 to 60 with acute or convalescent COVID-19. The nucleotides are TGTGCCAGCCAACAGGGTGGTCAGCCCCAGCATTTT. This codes for CASQQGGQPQHF.